This T cell receptor (beta chain) was identified during a study of blood T cell repertoires in COVID-19. Produced via immunoSEQ multiplex PCR; TCRdb's table is partial and in-frame only. This table has about 110,000 clones, around 80% appearing once. CDR1 is MGHRA, CDR2 YSYEKL, per germline. The CDR3 spans 17 residues. V trimming: 1 base; J trimming: 7 bases; junction bases outside the gene matches: 11. This clonotype was obtained from a human donor in a cohort sampled during active or convalescent COVID-19. Sequenced: peripheral blood. The chain has TRBV4-1 and TRBJ1-4, with 8 bases aligning to TRBD1. DNA for the CDR3: TGCGCCAGCAGCCAAGCGACAGGGGATCACCTAAGTGAAAAACTGTTTTTT. Its translation: CASSQATGDHLSEKLFF.